The clone carrying this TCR beta chain was counted many times. The entry originates in a study of T cell repertoires in cytomegalovirus infection. Background on the study: Matching HLA type and CMV infection were both indicated by public TCR beta signatures.

TCRdb reanalysed the reads using MiXCR and keeps one entry per CDR3 protein. This sample carries roughly 81,000 distinct CDR3 sequences, less than 4.5% of them seen once, and the ten largest clones take 3.5% to 6%. Germline CDR1 is SGHTA and CDR2 is FQGNSA. Trimming took 2 bases from V and 5 from J, leaving 15 bases between them. This CDR3 spans 15 amino acids. This receptor was obtained from a human donor in good health (CMV status not recorded). Some clones in this sample may be carry-over from other donors' samples. The sequenced sample was PBMCs. The V call is TRBV7-2, the J call TRBJ1-1; D is unclear. In DNA, the CDR3 is TGTGCCAGCAGCTTATGGGTAGGGTCCTGGACTGAAGCTTTCTTT. Protein product: CASSLWVGSWTEAFF.